These 20 T cell receptor beta chains originate from one sample sequenced in a study of ipilimumab plus nivolumab after autologous stem cell transplantation. The repertoire was sequenced with immunoSEQ multiplex PCR; TCRdb's copy has only in-frame clones and lacks some. The data contain 15,000 to 20,000 clones, around 81% of them singletons. This specimen consisted of PBMCs, obtained in a trial of ipilimumab plus nivolumab as post-transplant consolidation. The receptors were gathered from a male donor with diffuse large B-cell lymphoma.

This clone was recorded a few times. The rearrangement uses TRBV25-1 and TRBJ1-2; D call uncertain. CDR1 MGHDK and CDR2 SYGVNS come from the germline V gene. V lost 4 bases, J lost 8 bases, and 11 bases lay in between. The CDR3 has 12 amino acids. CDR3 residues: CASSAQVGGYTF. DNA for the CDR3: TGTGCCAGCAGTGCCCAGGTTGGAGGCTACACCTTC.

As concerns this clone: The same CDR3 is also encoded by other DNA sequences in this sample. The chain links TRBV7-9 to TRBJ1-6; D is undetermined. Trimming left V 5 bases short and J 10 bases short, with 12 bases between. Germline CDR1 SEHNR, CDR2 FQNEAQ (reference sequence). The CDR3 length is 13 residues. The CDR3 sequence is CASSLRANSPLHF. Written as DNA, the CDR3 is TGTGCCAGCAGCCTCCGGGCGAACTCACCCCTCCACTTT.

The rearrangement uses TRBV5-1 and TRBJ2-3, with D unclear. The V and J ends lost 4 bases and 5 bases respectively, with 8 bases between them. Germline values: CDR1 SGHRS, CDR2 YFSETQ. The CDR3 is made up of 12 amino acids. The DNA for the CDR3 is TGCGCCAGCAGCAGGGATCTAGATACGCAGTATTTT. Translation: CASSRDLDTQYF.

V and J are TRBV7-2 and TRBJ1-1, with 8 positions matching TRBD1. Germline trimming cut 0 bases from V and 3 bases from J; bases unmatched to any gene: 12. The CDR3 is made up of 18 amino acids. The germline gives CDR1 SGHTA, CDR2 FQGNSA. The DNA for the CDR3 is TGTGCCAGCAGCTTAGCCCGGGACAGGAGGGCGGGGGACACTGAAGCTTTCTTT. Its translation is CASSLARDRRAGDTEAFF.

The chain employs TRBV9 and TRBJ1-2; D is unresolved. The V end was cut by 0 bases, the J end by 5 bases, with 11 bases between. CDR3 length: 14 residues. CDR1 SGDLS and CDR2 YYNGEE come from the germline V gene. The CDR3 DNA reads as TGTGCCAGCAGCGTAGCTTTATCAGGATATGGCTACACCTTC. Encoded protein: CASSVALSGYGYTF.

This clone came up once. The rearrangement uses TRBV10-3 and TRBJ1-5; TRBD1 matches at 8 bases. The germline CDR1 and CDR2 sequences are ENHRY and SYGVKD. CDR3 length: 14 amino acids. V dropped 6 bases and J dropped 6; count of bases not matched to a gene: 7. The CDR3 sequence is CAIREAQGGQPQHF. The CDR3 DNA sequence: TGTGCCATCAGGGAAGCACAGGGGGGTCAGCCCCAGCATTTT.

By share, this clone ranks as medium-sized (0.01 to 0.1%). V usage is TRBV4-2 and J usage is TRBJ2-7; D is unresolved. V lost 3 bases to trimming and J lost 0 bases, with 3 bases between them. This CDR3 comprises 12 residues. The germline V gene encodes CDR1 LGHNA and CDR2 YNFKEQ. DNA for the CDR3: TGTGCCAGCAGCCACGACTCCTACGAGCAGTACTTC. It is translated as CASSHDSYEQYF.

Only a few counts were recorded for this clone. The chain employs TRBV25-1 and TRBJ2-7; 10 nucleotides line up with TRBD1. V shed 1 base, J shed 5 bases, and the junction held 2 bases outside the gene matches. The CDR3 totals 14 residues. The germline CDR1 and CDR2 sequences are MGHDK and SYGVNS. The CDR3, as DNA: TGTGCCAGCAGTGAATCGGGACAGGGGAACGAGCAGTACTTC. It specifies CASSESGQGNEQYF.

The chain joins TRBV11-3 to TRBJ2-7; D is perhaps TRBD2 (6 bases). V was pared by 5 bases and J by 1 base, with 21 bases between. CDR3 length equals 17 residues. Germline lookup yields CDR1 SGHNT and CDR2 YENEEA. The CDR3 region is CASSLGSGSALSYEQYF. The CDR3 DNA reads as TGTGCCAGCAGCCTCGGGAGCGGCAGCGCCCTTTCCTACGAGCAGTACTTC.

The chain couples TRBV12-5 to TRBJ2-7, with TRBD1 matching over 11 bases. The CDR3 runs to 17 residues. Germline CDR1 LGHNT, CDR2 FRNRAP. After removal of 1 base from V and 4 bases from J, the junction contained 9 bases not matched to a gene. CDR3: CASGLGTTGTGGYEQYF. The CDR3 DNA is TGTGCTAGTGGTTTGGGGACGACCGGGACAGGGGGTTACGAGCAGTACTTC.

The CDR3 is CASSLFRTSISSYEQYF. For the CDR3, the DNA is TGTGCCAGCAGCTTGTTTAGGACGTCTATAAGTTCCTACGAGCAGTACTTC. The V gene is TRBV5-6, the J gene TRBJ2-7; D unclear. Germline V gives CDR1 SGHDT, CDR2 YYEEEE. This CDR3 is built from 17 residues. Trimming took 1 base from V and 1 from J, leaving 18 bases between them.

The V call is TRBV27, the J call TRBJ1-2, with a weak D call TRBD1 (5 bases). The germline gives CDR1 MNHEY, CDR2 SMNVEV (reference sequence). This CDR3 region has 15 residues. V was cut by 5 bases and J by 8 bases, with 21 bases left in between. The CDR3, as DNA: TGTGCCAGCAGTGCCTCCTGGGTGGGGGAGGAAGGCTACACCTTC. This gives the protein CASSASWVGEEGYTF.

The CDR3 coding sequence is TGTGCCAGCAGCGTAGTACCGGGACAGGGGGCGGGTGGCTACACCTTC. Its protein product is CASSVVPGQGAGGYTF. V is TRBV9 and J is TRBJ1-2, with 12 bases lining up with TRBD1. The trim removed 0 bases at V and 7 bases at J, leaving 7 bases unmatched. The CDR3 consists of 16 residues. Germline CDR1 SGDLS, CDR2 YYNGEE.

The chain is built from TRBV12-1 and TRBJ2-5; the table assigns TRBD1, which was not confirmed against the DNA. TRBV12-1 is designated a pseudogene. CDR3 length: 13 residues. CDR3 region: CASSPGTGRAQYF. DNA of the CDR3: TGTGCCAGCAGCCCCGGGACAGGGAGGGCCCAGTACTTC.

The chain couples TRBV29-1 to TRBJ1-2; 7 nucleotides match TRBD1. Germline CDR1 and CDR2: SQVTM and ANQGSEA. The CDR3 runs 16 residues. V lost 2 bases and J lost 7; bases outside the gene matches: 16. The CDR3 nucleotides read TGCAGCGTTGAAAACACACAGGGGCCCGGCCAGGGTGGCTACACCTTC. It codes for CSVENTQGPGQGGYTF.

The V gene is TRBV19, the J gene TRBJ1-1; D may be TRBD1 (5 bases). The CDR3 is 16 amino acids. Germline loops: CDR1 LNHDA, CDR2 SQIVND (reference sequence). V was clipped by 1 base and J by 2 bases, with 14 bases between them. The DNA for the CDR3 is TGTGCCAGTAGTATAGCTCTGGGGCAGTTAAACACTGAAGCTTTCTTT. It codes for CASSIALGQLNTEAFF.

CDR3 in DNA: TGTGCCAGCAGCCAATCGGCGGGGGACACCTACGAGCAGTACTTC. Translating it yields CASSQSAGDTYEQYF. The V call is TRBV7-8, the J call TRBJ2-7, with D possibly being TRBD2 (7 bases). Trimming shortened V by 5 bases and J by 2 bases, and 16 bases separated the two germline ends. Germline values: CDR1 SGHVS, CDR2 FQNEAQ. This CDR3 is built from 15 residues.

V is TRBV29-1 and J is TRBJ1-1, with 7 positions matching TRBD1. This CDR3 has 12 amino acids. Germline CDR1 and CDR2: SQVTM and ANQGSEA. The ends lost 8 bases at V and 1 base at J; junction bases unmatched: 4. The CDR3 region has the DNA TGCAGCTCTTGGACAGGGAACACTGAAGCTTTCTTT. Residues: CSSWTGNTEAFF.

This sequence joins TRBV2 and TRBJ2-3; TRBD2 aligns across 9 bases. V was pared by 9 bases and J by 7 bases, with 8 bases of the junction left unmatched. CDR1 and CDR2 (germline): SNHLY, FYNNEI. This CDR3 spans 13 amino acids. CDR3 loop: CASHPLAGNTQYF. The CDR3 DNA is TGTGCCAGTCACCCCCTAGCGGGAAATACGCAGTATTTT.

V usage is TRBV7-7 and J usage is TRBJ2-5, with D possibly matching TRBD2 (6 bases). Trimming took 1 base from V and 4 from J, leaving 13 bases between them. Germline values: CDR1 SSHAT, CDR2 FNYEAQ (reference sequence). The CDR3 runs to 15 residues. The CDR3 DNA follows: TGTGCCAGCAGCTTAGGCCCGGGAGTCGGAGAGACCCAGTACTTC. Translating it yields CASSLGPGVGETQYF.